This T cell receptor beta chain was observed in a study of shared clonotypes between healthy human individuals. CDR3 length: 12 amino acids. Germline V gene data show CDR1 as SGDLS and CDR2 as YYNGEE. V was cut by 0 bases and J by 10 bases, with 8 bases left in between. Assay used: immunoSEQ multiplex PCR; TCRdb lists only in-frame clones, some missing. The sample lists roughly 550,000 clones; less than 97% were seen once. Naive CD8 cells lacked CD45RO, underwent positive selection for CCR7 and left out terminally differentiated effector memory CD45RA+ cells. This clone was counted once. Other DNA sequences in the sample encode the same CDR3.

This receptor was identified in a woman between 25 and 40 years old in good health. The V call is TRBV9, the J call TRBJ2-1; a weak D match, TRBD1 (5 bases). The specimen sequenced was naive CD8+ T cells sorted from blood. The CDR3 DNA reads TGTGCCAGCAGCGTAGGGGGCCCCGAGCAGTTCTTC. Protein: CASSVGGPEQFF.